This T cell receptor beta chain was sequenced for a study of T cell repertoires in cytomegalovirus infection. Germline V CDR1 and CDR2: SGHTA, FQGNSA. The CDR3 has 16 residues. A single record per CDR3 protein comes from TCRdb applying MiXCR to the reads. Counted here are 7,000 to 8,000 distinct CDR3 sequences, under 55% occurring once; the ten biggest clones make up approximately 75%. This clonotype was detected once. The antigen is undetermined. An end of the junction does not agree with germline; a read error may underlie this. Overall study results and limits: Summed frequency of shared TCR beta families picked out CMV carriers who also had the relevant HLA.

This TCR was recovered from a human donor in good health (CMV status not recorded). Some clones in this sample may be carry-over from other donors' samples. V gene TRBV7-2 combines with J gene TRBJ1-1, with a possible D match to TRBD1 (5 bases). The sample taken for sequencing was PBMCs, sequenced either directly or after in vitro stimulation (not recorded which). The CDR3 nucleotides read TGTGCCAGCAGCTTAGATTCTAGGGGCTCGAACACTGCAGATTACTTT. It encodes CASSLDSRGSNTADYF.